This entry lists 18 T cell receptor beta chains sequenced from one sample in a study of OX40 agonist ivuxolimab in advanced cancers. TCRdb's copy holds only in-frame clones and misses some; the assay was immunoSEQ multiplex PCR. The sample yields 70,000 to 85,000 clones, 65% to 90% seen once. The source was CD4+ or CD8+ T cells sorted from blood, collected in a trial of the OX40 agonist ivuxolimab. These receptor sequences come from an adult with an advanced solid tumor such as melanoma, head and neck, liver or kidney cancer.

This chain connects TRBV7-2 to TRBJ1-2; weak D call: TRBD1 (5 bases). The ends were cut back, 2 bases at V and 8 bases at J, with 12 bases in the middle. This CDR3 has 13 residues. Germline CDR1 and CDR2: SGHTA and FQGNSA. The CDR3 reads CASSLRGTRGYTF. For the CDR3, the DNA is TGTGCCAGCAGCTTACGGGGGACGAGAGGCTACACCTTC.

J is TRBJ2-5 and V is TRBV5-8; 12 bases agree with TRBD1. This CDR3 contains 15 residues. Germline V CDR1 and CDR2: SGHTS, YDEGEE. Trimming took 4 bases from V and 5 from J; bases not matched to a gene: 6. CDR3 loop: CASSPGQGAWETQYF. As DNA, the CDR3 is TGTGCCAGCAGCCCGGGACAGGGGGCTTGGGAGACCCAGTACTTC.

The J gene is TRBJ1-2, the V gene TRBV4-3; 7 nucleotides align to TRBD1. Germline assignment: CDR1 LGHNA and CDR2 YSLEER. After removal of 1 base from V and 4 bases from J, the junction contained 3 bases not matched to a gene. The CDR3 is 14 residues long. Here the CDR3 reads CASSQGQGIYGYTF. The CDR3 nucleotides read TGCGCCAGCAGCCAAGGACAGGGTATCTATGGCTACACCTTC.

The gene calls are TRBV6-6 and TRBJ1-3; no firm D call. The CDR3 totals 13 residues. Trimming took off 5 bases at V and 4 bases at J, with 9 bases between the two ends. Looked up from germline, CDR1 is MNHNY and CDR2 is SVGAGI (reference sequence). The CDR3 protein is CASSTLSGNTIYF. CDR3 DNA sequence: TGTGCCAGCAGTACCCTGAGCGGAAACACCATATATTTT.

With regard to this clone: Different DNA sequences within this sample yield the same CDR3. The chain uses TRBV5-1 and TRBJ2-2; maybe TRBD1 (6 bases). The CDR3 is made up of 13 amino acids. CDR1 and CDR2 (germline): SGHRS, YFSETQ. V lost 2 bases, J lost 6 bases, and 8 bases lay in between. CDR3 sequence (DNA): TGCGCCAGCAGCTTTGGGGGCGCCGGGGAGCTGTTTTTT. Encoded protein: CASSFGGAGELFF.

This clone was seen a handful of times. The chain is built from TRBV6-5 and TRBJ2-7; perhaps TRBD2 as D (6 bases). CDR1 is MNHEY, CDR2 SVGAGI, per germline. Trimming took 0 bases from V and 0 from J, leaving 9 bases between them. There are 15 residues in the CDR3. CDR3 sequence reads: CASSYSSGSSYEQYF. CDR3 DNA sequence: TGTGCCAGCAGTTACTCTAGCGGAAGCTCCTACGAGCAGTACTTC.

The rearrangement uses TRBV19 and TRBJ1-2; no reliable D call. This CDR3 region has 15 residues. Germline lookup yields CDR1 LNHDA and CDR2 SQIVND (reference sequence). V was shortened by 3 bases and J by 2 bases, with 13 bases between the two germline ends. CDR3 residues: CASSMVGRLNYGYTF. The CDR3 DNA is TGTGCCAGTAGTATGGTCGGCAGGTTAAACTATGGCTACACCTTC.

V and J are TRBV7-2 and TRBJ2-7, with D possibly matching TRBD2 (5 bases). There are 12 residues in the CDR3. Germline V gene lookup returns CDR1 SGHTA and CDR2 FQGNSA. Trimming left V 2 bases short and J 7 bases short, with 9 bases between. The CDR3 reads CASSLLREEQYF. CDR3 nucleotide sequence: TGTGCCAGCAGCTTACTCCGGGAAGAGCAGTACTTC. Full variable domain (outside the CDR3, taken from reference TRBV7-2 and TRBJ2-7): GAGVSQSPSNKVTEKGKDVELRCDPISGHTALYWYRQSLGQGLEFLIYFQGNSAPDKSGLPSDRFSAERTGGSVSTLTIQRTQQEDSAVYLCASSLLREEQYFGPGTRLTVT.

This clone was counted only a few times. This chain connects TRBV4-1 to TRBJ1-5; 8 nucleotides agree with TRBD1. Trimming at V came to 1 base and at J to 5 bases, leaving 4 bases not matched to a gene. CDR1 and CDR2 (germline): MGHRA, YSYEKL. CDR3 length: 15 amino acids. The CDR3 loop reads CASSQVARGHQPQHF. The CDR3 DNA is TGCGCCAGCAGCCAAGTAGCCAGGGGGCATCAGCCCCAGCATTTT.

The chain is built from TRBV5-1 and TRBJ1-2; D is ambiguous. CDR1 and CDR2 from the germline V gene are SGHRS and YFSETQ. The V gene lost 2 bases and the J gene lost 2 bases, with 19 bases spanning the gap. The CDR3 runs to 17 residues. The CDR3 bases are TGCGCCAGCAGCTTAAGTAGTTCGGCAGCAGCAAACTATGGCTACACCTTC. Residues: CASSLSSSAAANYGYTF.

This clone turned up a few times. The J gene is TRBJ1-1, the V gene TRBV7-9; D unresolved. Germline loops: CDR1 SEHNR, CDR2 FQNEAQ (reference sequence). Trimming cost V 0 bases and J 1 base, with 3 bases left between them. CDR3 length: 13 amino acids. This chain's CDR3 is CASSLAANTEAFF. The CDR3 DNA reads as TGTGCCAGCAGCTTAGCTGCGAACACTGAAGCTTTCTTT.

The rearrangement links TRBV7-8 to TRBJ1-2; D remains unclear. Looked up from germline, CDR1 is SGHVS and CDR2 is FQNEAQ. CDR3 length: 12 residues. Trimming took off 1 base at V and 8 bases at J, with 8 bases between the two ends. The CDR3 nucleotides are TGTGCCAGCAGCTTAGGGTTGGAGGGCTACACCTTC. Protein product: CASSLGLEGYTF.

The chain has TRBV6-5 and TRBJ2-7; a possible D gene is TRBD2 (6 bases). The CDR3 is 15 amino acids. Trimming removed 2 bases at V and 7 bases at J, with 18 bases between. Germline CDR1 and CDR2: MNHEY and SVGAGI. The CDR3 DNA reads TGTGCCAGCAGTTACGACCGGCGGGGCCTTTTGGAGCAGTACTTC. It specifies CASSYDRRGLLEQYF.

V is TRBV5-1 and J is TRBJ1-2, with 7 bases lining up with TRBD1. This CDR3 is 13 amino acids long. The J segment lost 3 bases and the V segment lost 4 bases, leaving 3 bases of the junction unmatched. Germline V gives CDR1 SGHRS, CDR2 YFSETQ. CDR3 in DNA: TGCGCCAGCAGCCTGGGACAGTACTATGGCTACACCTTC. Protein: CASSLGQYYGYTF.

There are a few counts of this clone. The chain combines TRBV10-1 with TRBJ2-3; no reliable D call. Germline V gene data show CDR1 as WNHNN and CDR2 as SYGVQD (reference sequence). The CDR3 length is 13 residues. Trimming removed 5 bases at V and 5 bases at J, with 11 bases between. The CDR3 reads CASSNVGEDTQYF. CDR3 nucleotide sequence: TGCGCCAGCAGTAATGTTGGGGAAGATACGCAGTATTTT.

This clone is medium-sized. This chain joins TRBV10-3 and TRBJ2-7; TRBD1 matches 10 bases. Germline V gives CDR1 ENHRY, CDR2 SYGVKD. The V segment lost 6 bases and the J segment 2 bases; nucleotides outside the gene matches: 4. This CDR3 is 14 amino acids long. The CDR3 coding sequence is TGTGCCATCAGGACAGGGGGCGCAGCCTACGAGCAGTACTTC. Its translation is CAIRTGGAAYEQYF.

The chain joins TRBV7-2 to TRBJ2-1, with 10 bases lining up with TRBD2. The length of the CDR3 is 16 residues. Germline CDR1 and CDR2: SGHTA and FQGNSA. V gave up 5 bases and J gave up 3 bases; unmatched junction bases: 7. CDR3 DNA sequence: TGTGCCAGCAGCCCTCATTTAGCGGGGGGCTACAATGAGCAGTTCTTC. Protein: CASSPHLAGGYNEQFF.

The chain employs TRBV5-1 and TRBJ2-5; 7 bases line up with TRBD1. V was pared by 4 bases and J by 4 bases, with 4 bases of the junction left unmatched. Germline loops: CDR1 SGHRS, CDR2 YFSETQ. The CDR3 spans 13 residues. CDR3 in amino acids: CASSRGQGETQYF. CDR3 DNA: TGCGCCAGCAGCAGGGGGCAGGGAGAGACCCAGTACTTC.